The sequence of this TCR beta chain was determined in a study of blood T cell repertoires in COVID-19. Study-level information: There were acute and convalescent COVID-19 samples, and they came from the United States, Italy and Spain.

Original handling: Using reference gene primer amplification, nucleated cell counts were estimated. Produced via immunoSEQ multiplex PCR; TCRdb's table is partial and in-frame only. V, J and clone size are those of that table, while D and trimming were read from the DNA. The sample contains roughly 36,000 clones, 85% to 95% of which appear only once. The TCR sequence derives from a human donor with active COVID-19. The donor label of this sample is uncertain. Sequencing was done on a sample of peripheral blood.

CDR3: CASSPESPTGGIYEQYF. The CDR3, as DNA: TGTGCCAGCTCACCAGAATCTCCGACAGGGGGGATCTACGAGCAGTACTTC. The chain employs TRBV18 and TRBJ2-7; 9 bases are a match to TRBD1. The J segment lost 3 bases and the V segment lost 2 bases, leaving 11 bases of the junction unmatched. Germline V gene lookup returns CDR1 KGHSH and CDR2 LQKENI. This CDR3 comprises 17 residues. Together with reference TRBV18 and TRBJ2-7, the CDR3 gives the full variable domain: NAGVMQNPRHLVRRRGQEARLRCSPMKGHSHVYWYRQLPEEGLKFMVYLQKENIIDESGMPKERFSAEFPKEGPSILRIQQVVRGDSAAYFCASSPESPTGGIYEQYFGPGTRLTVT.